Shown below are 10 T cell receptor beta chains from a single sample sequenced in a study of shared clonotypes between healthy human individuals. The assay was immunoSEQ multiplex PCR, and TCRdb's table has in-frame clones only and misses some. The table shows about 2.3 million clones, with about nine tenths occurring only once. Material: naive CD4+ T cells from PBMCs. Subset defined: CD45RA+ positively selected. These receptors came from a man aged 18 to 29 in good health. Some clones in this sample may be carry-over from other donors' samples.

This clone was counted between two and nine times. Additional DNA sequences in this sample encode the identical CDR3. This chain uses TRBV7-9 with TRBJ1-2; the match to TRBD1 covers 9 bases. The germline CDR1 and CDR2 sequences are SEHNR and FQNEAQ (reference sequence). V lost 0 bases and J lost 4; bases outside the gene matches: 0. This CDR3 is built from 14 residues. The CDR3 DNA is TGTGCCAGCAGCTTAGCGACAGGGGGCTATGGCTACACCTTC. Its protein product is CASSLATGGYGYTF.

The V and J genes are TRBV7-7 and TRBJ2-1; D not certain. Trimming left V 4 bases short and J 5 bases short, with 15 bases between. The CDR3 length is 15 residues. CDR1 SSHAT and CDR2 FNYEAQ come from the germline V gene (reference sequence). CDR3 bases: TGTGCCAGCAGCTCTACCAAGGGAAATAACAATGAGCAGTTCTTC. Translating it yields CASSSTKGNNNEQFF.

This clone was seen only once. The V and J genes are TRBV28 and TRBJ1-4, with D unresolved. Germline CDR1 and CDR2: MDHEN and SYDVKM. Deletions cut 3 bases from V and 7 bases from J, with 12 bases between. This CDR3 is 14 amino acids long. Here the CDR3 DNA reads TGTGCCAGCAGTTTGTCGGGGTGGGCTGAAAAACTGTTTTTT. Protein: CASSLSGWAEKLFF.

The V and J genes are TRBV7-3 and TRBJ2-1; maybe TRBD2 (6 bases). Germline V gene sequence: CDR1 SGHTA, CDR2 FQGTGA. V lost 4 bases and J 5 bases, leaving 21 bases between the germline ends. This CDR3 is 17 amino acids long. The CDR3: CASSSTPGTWKNNEQFF. In DNA form, the CDR3 reads TGTGCCAGCAGCTCGACGCCCGGGACTTGGAAAAACAATGAGCAGTTCTTC. Variable domain in full (rest from reference TRBV7-3 and TRBJ2-1): GAGVSQTPSNKVTEKGKYVELRCDPISGHTALYWYRQSLGQGPEFLIYFQGTGAADDSGLPNDRFFAVRPEGSVSTLKIQRTERGDSAVYLCASSSTPGTWKNNEQFFGPGTRLTVL.

The chain joins TRBV9 to TRBJ2-7; 8 nucleotides line up with TRBD1. V dropped 0 bases and J dropped 3; count of bases not matched to a gene: 14. The CDR3 sequence is 18 residues long. Germline V lookup: CDR1 SGDLS, CDR2 YYNGEE. CDR3 nucleotides: TGTGCCAGCAGCGTAGGGCTGGACAGGGCCCCAAATAGCTACGAGCAGTACTTC. Translating it yields CASSVGLDRAPNSYEQYF.

The CDR3 DNA follows: TGCGCCAGCGGAATTGGGTCTAGCGGGAGTGCCACAGATACGCAGTATTTT. Amino acids: CASGIGSSGSATDTQYF. This chain joins TRBV5-1 and TRBJ2-3; 10 bases agree with TRBD2. From germline, CDR1 is SGHRS and CDR2 YFSETQ. V shed 7 bases and J 2 bases; nucleotides not matched to a gene: 13. CDR3 length equals 17 residues.

For this clone: The sample carries other DNA sequences with the same CDR3. This chain links TRBV18 with TRBJ1-1, with D unclear. Germline CDR1 reads KGHSH; CDR2 reads LQKENI. V lost 6 bases and J 2 bases, leaving 10 bases between the germline ends. This CDR3 is 13 amino acids long. CDR3 region: CASSPVGNTEAFF. The CDR3 DNA reads TGTGCCAGCTCCCCCGTCGGAAACACTGAAGCTTTCTTT.

This clone was counted once. This rearrangement joins TRBV14 to TRBJ1-5, with D perhaps matching TRBD1 (5 bases). CDR1 SGHDN and CDR2 FVKESK come from the germline V gene. V was trimmed by 0 bases and J by 6 bases, leaving 21 bases between them. The CDR3 sequence is 18 residues long. This CDR3 is CASSQDRDLAGRGQPQHF. The CDR3 DNA follows: TGTGCCAGCAGCCAAGATAGGGACCTCGCCGGGCGCGGTCAGCCCCAGCATTTT. The complete variable domain, with remaining parts taken from reference TRBV14 and TRBJ1-5, reads EAGVTQFPSHSVIEKGQTVTLRCDPISGHDNLYWYRRVMGKEIKFLLHFVKESKQDESGMPNNRFLAERTGGTYSTLKVQPAELEDSGVYFCASSQDRDLAGRGQPQHFGDGTRLSIL.

The chain couples TRBV7-7 to TRBJ1-4, with D possibly matching TRBD1 (5 bases). CDR1 and CDR2 (germline): SSHAT, FNYEAQ (reference sequence). The CDR3 has 18 amino acids. Trimming stripped 4 bases from V and 1 base from J, with 19 bases between. The CDR3 coding sequence is TGTGCCAGCAGCTCTGGGGGGTTGGTCAAGGTAACTAATGAAAAACTGTTTTTT. Its translation is CASSSGGLVKVTNEKLFF.

The genes are TRBV6-1 and TRBJ2-7; D unresolved. Germline-derived CDR1 and CDR2 are MNHNS and SASEGT. Trimming took off 4 bases at V and 6 bases at J, with 7 bases between the two ends. CDR3 length equals 11 residues. CDR3 region: CASSVAPEQYF. In nucleotides, the CDR3 is TGTGCCAGCAGTGTGGCCCCCGAGCAGTACTTC.